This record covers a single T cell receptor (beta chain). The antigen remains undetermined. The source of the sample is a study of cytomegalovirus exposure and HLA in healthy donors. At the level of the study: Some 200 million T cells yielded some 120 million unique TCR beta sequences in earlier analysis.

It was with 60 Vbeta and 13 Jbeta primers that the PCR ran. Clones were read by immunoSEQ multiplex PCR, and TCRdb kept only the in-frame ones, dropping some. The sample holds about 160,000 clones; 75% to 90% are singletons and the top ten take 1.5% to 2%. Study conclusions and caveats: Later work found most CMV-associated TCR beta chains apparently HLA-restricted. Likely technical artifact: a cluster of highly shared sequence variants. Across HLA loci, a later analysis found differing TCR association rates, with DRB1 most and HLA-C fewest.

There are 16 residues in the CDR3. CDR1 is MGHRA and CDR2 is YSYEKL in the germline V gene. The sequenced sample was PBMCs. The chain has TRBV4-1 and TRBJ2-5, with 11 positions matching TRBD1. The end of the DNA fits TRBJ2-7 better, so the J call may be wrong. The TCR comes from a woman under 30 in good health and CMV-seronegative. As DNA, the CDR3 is TGCGCCAGCAGCCTTGCACCGGGACAGGGGGGCTACGAGCAGTACTTC. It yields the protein CASSLAPGQGGYEQYF.